These T cell receptor beta chains were read from a single sample in a study of cytomegalovirus exposure and HLA in healthy donors. The data were produced by immunoSEQ multiplex PCR, yet TCRdb's version contains in-frame clones alone and is incomplete. This table holds around 160,000 clones, around four fifths found once. The specimen was PBMCs. The receptors were sampled from a male donor in good health and CMV-seropositive. CDR3s include the opening cysteine and the closing phenylalanine or tryptophan. A D gene is named only where the DNA matches it firmly. Clone size appears in some rows only: once, few, many, or a class for an expanded clone.

v_gene	d_gene	abundance	j_gene	CDR3nt	CDR3aa
TRBV25-1	TRBD2	NA	TRBJ2-2	TGTGCCAGCAGGAAGACTAGCGGGGGGTCGAACACCGGGGAGCTGTTTTTT	CASRKTSGGSNTGELFF
TRBV29-1	NA	NA	TRBJ1-3	TGCAGCGCGTTGTCCCTCTCTGGAAACACCATATATTTT	CSALSLSGNTIYF
TRBV5-1	NA	NA	TRBJ1-4	TGCGCCAGCAGCTTGAGAGGGAGCTCTAATGAAAAACTGTTTTTT	CASSLRGSSNEKLFF
TRBV4-3	NA	NA	TRBJ1-1	TGCGCCAGCAGCCAAGAACGACAGATGAACACTGAAGCTTTCTTT	CASSQERQMNTEAFF
TRBV10-2	TRBD1	NA	TRBJ1-2	TGCGCCAGCGGACAGGGGCCTACTAACTATGGCTACACCTTC	CASGQGPTNYGYTF
TRBV5-1	TRBD1	few	TRBJ1-6	TGCGCCAGCAGCTCGGGACAGGGAAATTCACCCCTCCACTTT	CASSSGQGNSPLHF
TRBV19	NA	NA	TRBJ2-6	TGTGCCAGTAGCTCCAGCTCTGGGGCCAACGTCCTGACTTTC	CASSSSSGANVLTF
TRBV10-3	TRBD1	NA	TRBJ2-7	TGTGCCATCAGTGAGTCGGGGTGGCTGTCAGGGGGCCTTCACGAGCAGTACTTC	CAISESGWLSGGLHEQYF
TRBV5-8	NA	NA	TRBJ1-5	TGTGCCAGCAGCTTGCGGGATCAGCCCCAGCATTTT	CASSLRDQPQHF
TRBV6-5	NA	NA	TRBJ1-4	TGTGCCAGCAGTTACTTCCCCTCAACTAATGAAAAACTGTTTTTT	CASSYFPSTNEKLFF
TRBV29-1	NA	NA	TRBJ1-1	TGCAGCGTTGAAGATCCAGGGGAGAACACTGAAGCTTTCTTT	CSVEDPGENTEAFF
TRBV5-6	NA	NA	TRBJ1-1	TGTGCCAGCAGCTGGGAGGACGGTGGCACTGAAGCTTTCTTT	CASSWEDGGTEAFF
TRBV6-1	NA	NA	TRBJ1-1	TGTGCCAGCAGTGACCTGGGGGCTCCGAACACTGAAGCTTTCTTT	CASSDLGAPNTEAFF
TRBV2	NA	NA	TRBJ2-2	TGTGCCAGCAGGGCCACGAACACCGGGGAGCTGTTTTTT	CASRATNTGELFF
TRBV9	NA	NA	TRBJ1-4	TGTGCCAGCACACGAGGAGGGGTGAATGAAAAACTGTTTTTT	CASTRGGVNEKLFF
TRBV30	TRBD1	NA	TRBJ1-1	TGTGCCTGGAGTCAGGGGGCCGGAGCTTTCTTT	CAWSQGAGAFF
TRBV7-8	NA	NA	TRBJ1-2	TGTGCCAGCAGCTTATACTCTGAGGGTGGCTACACCTTC	CASSLYSEGGYTF
TRBV19	NA	few	TRBJ2-5	TGTGCCAGTAGTATAGGTTTGGTCCCCGCGGAGACCCAGTACTTC	CASSIGLVPAETQYF
TRBV6-5	TRBD1	NA	TRBJ2-1	TGTGCCAGCAGTTACGCAGGACAGGGTGGCGGCAATGAGCAGTTCTTC	CASSYAGQGGGNEQFF
TRBV7-9	TRBD1	NA	TRBJ2-7	TGTGCCAGCAGCTTAGCGCGGGACAGGCCCTACGAGCAGTACTTC	CASSLARDRPYEQYF
TRBV30	NA	NA	TRBJ2-4	TGTGCCTGGACTGACAGGTTCCTAGCCAAAAACATTCAGTACTTC	CAWTDRFLAKNIQYF
TRBV7-8	NA	NA	TRBJ2-1	TGTGCCAGCAGCTTACGCCGGGTAACCTACAATGAGCAGTTCTTC	CASSLRRVTYNEQFF
TRBV30	TRBD1	NA	TRBJ1-3	TGTGCCTGTCCGGGACAGGGGAGTGGAAACACCATATATTTT	CACPGQGSGNTIYF
TRBV2	TRBD1	NA	TRBJ1-5	TGTGCCAGCAGAGGACAGGGAGGTCAGCCCCAGCATTTT	CASRGQGGQPQHF
TRBV29-1	NA	NA	TRBJ2-2	TGCAGCGTTGAGAGGGGGTTGAACACCGGGGAGCTGTTTTTT	CSVERGLNTGELFF
TRBV7-9	TRBD1	NA	TRBJ1-1	TGTGCCAGCAAACCGACAGGGGGCTCTACTGAAGCTTTCTTT	CASKPTGGSTEAFF
TRBV30	NA	few	TRBJ1-4	TGTGCCTGGATCGTAGACAGCGAAAAACTGTTTTTT	CAWIVDSEKLFF
TRBV27	TRBD2	NA	TRBJ2-3	TGTGCCGTCGGGGGGGTGGATACGCAGTATTTT	CAVGGVDTQYF
TRBV5-6	TRBD1	NA	TRBJ2-7	TGTGCCAGCAGCTTGCTACCGACAGGGACCTTTTCCTACGAGCAGTACTTC	CASSLLPTGTFSYEQYF
TRBV4-3	NA	NA	TRBJ2-7	TGCGCCAGCAGCTTTCAGGGCCTCTCCTACGAGCAGTACTTC	CASSFQGLSYEQYF
TRBV2	NA	once	TRBJ2-1	TGTGCCAGCGGACGGGGGTATGAGCAGTTCTTC	CASGRGYEQFF
TRBV7-9	NA	NA	TRBJ2-2	TGTGCCAGCAGCGATCCCCGACAGGACGGGGTTCGGGAGCTGTTTTTT	CASSDPRQDGVRELFF
TRBV7-9	NA	NA	TRBJ1-4	TGTGCCAGCAGCCGAAGCCAGACTAATAATGAAAAACTGTTTTTT	CASSRSQTNNEKLFF
TRBV19	TRBD1	NA	TRBJ2-1	TGTGCCAGTAGTGCGCTCCGGACAGGTCACAATGAGCAGTTCTTC	CASSALRTGHNEQFF
TRBV15	NA	NA	TRBJ1-6	TGTGCCACCAGCAGAGGCACAGGGAACTCACCCCTCCACTTT	CATSRGTGNSPLHF
TRBV27	TRBD1	NA	TRBJ1-5	TGTGCCAGCAGTTTAAAAGGGGGGACAGGGTTTAACTACGCAATCGATCAGCCCCAGCATTTT	CASSLKGGTGFNYAIDQPQHF
TRBV7-6	TRBD1	NA	TRBJ1-2	TGTGCCAGCAGCGGCCTCGGGACAGCCGCTAACATCAACTATGGCTACACCTTC	CASSGLGTAANINYGYTF
TRBV30	NA	once	TRBJ2-5	TGTGCCTGGAGTGGGGACACTTCTTCCTATGAGCAGTACTTC	CAWSGDTSSYEQYF
TRBV25-1	NA	NA	TRBJ2-1	TGTGCCAGCAGTCCCCTAGTTGTGGAAAATGAGCAGTTCTTC	CASSPLVVENEQFF
TRBV19	TRBD1	NA	TRBJ1-2	TGTGCCAGTAGTCTTGACAGGGATGGTGGCTACACCTTC	CASSLDRDGGYTF
TRBV7-3	NA	NA	TRBJ1-2	TGTGCCAGCAGCTTAGGGCGGGACCCAAGGAGGTATGGCTACACCTTC	CASSLGRDPRRYGYTF
TRBV6-1	TRBD2	few	TRBJ2-3	TGTGCCAGCAGTATACTAGCGGGGGCCACAGATACGCAGTATTTT	CASSILAGATDTQYF
TRBV4-1	NA	few	TRBJ1-2	TGCGCCAGCAGCCAGGACAAGAGGGAGGGCAGCTTCTATGGCTACACCTTC	CASSQDKREGSFYGYTF
TRBV25-1	TRBD2	NA	TRBJ2-1	TGTGCCAGCAGTGACGGGACTAGCGGGGACAATGAGCAGTTCTTC	CASSDGTSGDNEQFF
TRBV29-1	TRBD1	once	TRBJ2-5	TGCAGCGTTGAAATGGGACAGTCTGAGTGGGCCCAGTACTTC	CSVEMGQSEWAQYF
TRBV7-9	TRBD1	NA	TRBJ1-2	TGTGCCAGCAGCCCGGGGGGGGACAGTGATTTCTATGGCTACACCTTC	CASSPGGDSDFYGYTF
TRBV6-5	TRBD1	few	TRBJ1-5	TGTGCCAGCAGTTACTCGAGGACAGGGAATCAGCCCCAGCATTTT	CASSYSRTGNQPQHF
TRBV11-3	TRBD1	NA	TRBJ2-1	TGTGCCAGCAGCCTCCCGGGACAGGGGCACAATGAGCAGTTCTTC	CASSLPGQGHNEQFF
TRBV19	NA	once	TRBJ2-5	TGTGCCAGTAGGAAGGCGGGGCGGGAGACCCAGTACTTC	CASRKAGRETQYF
TRBV5-4	TRBD2	NA	TRBJ2-3	TGTGCCAGCAGCTTGGAGCTAGCGGGGGGATCAGATACGCAGTATTTT	CASSLELAGGSDTQYF
TRBV5-1	TRBD2	NA	TRBJ2-1	TGCGCCAGCAGCTTGGTAGCAGCGGGGGTCGGTAATGAGCAGTTCTTC	CASSLVAAGVGNEQFF
TRBV9	TRBD1	once	TRBJ2-7	TGTGCCAGCAGCCCCGGGACAGGGACTCTCGAGCAGTACTTC	CASSPGTGTLEQYF
TRBV7-9	TRBD1	NA	TRBJ1-2	TGTGCCAGCAGCTTAGAATTCCAGGGACAGCGCCCTAAGACCTTC	CASSLEFQGQRPKTF